A selection of T cell receptor beta chains follows, all from one sample in a study of blood T cell repertoires in COVID-19. Sequencing was performed with immunoSEQ multiplex PCR; in TCRdb, only in-frame clones are kept and a portion is missing. The data show fewer than 300,000 clones, around 80% seen once. Sequences were obtained from peripheral blood. These receptors were obtained from a man of 80 years or more with acute or convalescent COVID-19. Each CDR3 is given with its conserved first and last residue. D genes are given only for firm matches. Size tells how often a clone was seen (once, few, many) or the class of an expanded clone, and some rows leave it out.

V	size	J	D	DNA	CDR3
TRBV30	once	TRBJ1-4	-	TGTGCCTGGAATGAACCCCCAGGGAAACTGGACGAAAAACTGTTTTTT	CAWNEPPGKLDEKLFF
TRBV10-3	-	TRBJ2-1	TRBD2	TGTGCCATCTCCGATATAGCGGGAGGTGCCTACAATGAGCAGTTCTTC	CAISDIAGGAYNEQFF
TRBV27	-	TRBJ2-5	TRBD2	TGTGCCAGCAGTTTAGCGACTAGCGGGCGCCCTTTGGCCCAGTACTTC	CASSLATSGRPLAQYF
TRBV5-1	-	TRBJ2-1	TRBD2	TGCGCCAGCAGCTTGGTATCCTCTAGCGGGGGTTACAATGAGCAGTTCTTC	CASSLVSSSGGYNEQFF
TRBV11-2	few	TRBJ2-2	-	TGTGCCAGCAGTCCGTCCCAGCGAGCTACGAACACCGGGGAGCTGTTTTTT	CASSPSQRATNTGELFF
TRBV28	-	TRBJ2-7	-	TGTGCCAGCAGTCCAAACAGGGCTTTGAAAGGGGGCGAGCAGTACTTC	CASSPNRALKGGEQYF
TRBV7-2	-	TRBJ1-5	-	TGTGCCAGCAGCTTAGGAGATCAGCCCCAGCATTTT	CASSLGDQPQHF
TRBV7-2	-	TRBJ2-5	TRBD2	TGTGCCAGCAGCTGGGGACTAGCGGGGTTAAGACAGCCCCAGTACTTC	CASSWGLAGLRQPQYF
TRBV28	-	TRBJ1-1	-	TGTGCCAGTACCTCGGGGGGCACTGAAGCTTTCTTT	CASTSGGTEAFF
TRBV7-9	-	TRBJ2-7	-	TGTGCCAGCAGCTTAACGAGCGTTAGCTCCTACGAGCAGTACTTC	CASSLTSVSSYEQYF
TRBV24-1	few	TRBJ2-2	TRBD2	TGTGCCACCAGTGCCGCTCCGGGACTAGCATCCACCGGGGAGCTGTTTTTT	CATSAAPGLASTGELFF
TRBV11-2	-	TRBJ1-1	TRBD1	TGTGCCAGCAGCTTGGACAGGGGGGATGAAGCTTTCTTT	CASSLDRGDEAFF
TRBV19	-	TRBJ2-1	-	TGTGCCAGTAGTAGTGCCGGGACACCCTACAATGAGCAGTTCTTC	CASSSAGTPYNEQFF
TRBV5-1	-	TRBJ2-7	TRBD1	TGCGCCAGCAGCCCGTCGGACAGGTCCTACGAGCAGTACTTC	CASSPSDRSYEQYF
TRBV7-2	-	TRBJ2-1	TRBD1	TGTGCCAGCAGCTTGGGACAGGGGTCCTACAATGAGCAGTTCTTC	CASSLGQGSYNEQFF
TRBV19	-	TRBJ2-5	TRBD2	TGTGCCAGTAGCTCCGGACTAGCCCCAGCAGGGACCCAGTACTTC	CASSSGLAPAGTQYF
TRBV7-2	-	TRBJ2-2	-	TGTGCCAGCAGCTTAGGAGTCCAGCGGATGACCGGGGAGCTGTTTTTT	CASSLGVQRMTGELFF
TRBV28	-	TRBJ1-2	-	TGTGCCAGCAGTGCCCCCCACAGGGATTATGGCTACACCTTC	CASSAPHRDYGYTF
TRBV28	-	TRBJ2-7	-	TGTGCCAGCAGTTTTTTAGGGGGCGAGCAGTACTTC	CASSFLGGEQYF
TRBV28	-	TRBJ1-2	-	TGTGCCAGCCGGCGGGCAGCTACTAACTATGGCTACACCTTC	CASRRAATNYGYTF
TRBV24-1	-	TRBJ1-1	-	TGTGCCACTCAGGGACACCGGAACACTGAAGCTTTCTTT	CATQGHRNTEAFF
TRBV5-4	-	TRBJ2-7	TRBD1	TGTGCCAGCAGCATACCCCGGGACAGTCTTACCGAGCAGTACTTC	CASSIPRDSLTEQYF
TRBV10-1	-	TRBJ1-4	-	TGCGCCAGCAGTGGATGTGGGGGGAGAACTAATGAAAAACTGTTTTTT	CASSGCGGRTNEKLFF
TRBV28	-	TRBJ2-5	TRBD2	TGTGCCAGCAGTTTCGGGGGGAGCCAAAGGGAGACCCAGTACTTC	CASSFGGSQRETQYF
TRBV28	-	TRBJ2-7	TRBD1	TGTGCCAGCAAACCCCCGGGACAGGGGGCAGGAGAGCAGTACTTC	CASKPPGQGAGEQYF